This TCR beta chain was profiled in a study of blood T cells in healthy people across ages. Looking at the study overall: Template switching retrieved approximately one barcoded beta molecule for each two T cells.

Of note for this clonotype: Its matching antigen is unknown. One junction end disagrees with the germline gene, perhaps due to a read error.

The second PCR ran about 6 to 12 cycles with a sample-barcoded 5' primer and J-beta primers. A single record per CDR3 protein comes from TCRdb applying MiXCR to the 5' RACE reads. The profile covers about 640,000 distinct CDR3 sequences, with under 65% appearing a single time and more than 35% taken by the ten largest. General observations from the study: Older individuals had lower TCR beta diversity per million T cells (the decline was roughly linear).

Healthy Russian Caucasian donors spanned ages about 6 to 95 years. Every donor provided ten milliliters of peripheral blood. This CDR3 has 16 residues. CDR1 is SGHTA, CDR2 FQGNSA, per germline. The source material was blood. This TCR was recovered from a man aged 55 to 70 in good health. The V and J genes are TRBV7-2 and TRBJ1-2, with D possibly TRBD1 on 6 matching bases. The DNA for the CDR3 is TGTGCCAGCAACTTATGGACACAGGGCGGCCGCCCGGGCTACACCTTC. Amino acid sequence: CASNLWTQGGRPGYTF.